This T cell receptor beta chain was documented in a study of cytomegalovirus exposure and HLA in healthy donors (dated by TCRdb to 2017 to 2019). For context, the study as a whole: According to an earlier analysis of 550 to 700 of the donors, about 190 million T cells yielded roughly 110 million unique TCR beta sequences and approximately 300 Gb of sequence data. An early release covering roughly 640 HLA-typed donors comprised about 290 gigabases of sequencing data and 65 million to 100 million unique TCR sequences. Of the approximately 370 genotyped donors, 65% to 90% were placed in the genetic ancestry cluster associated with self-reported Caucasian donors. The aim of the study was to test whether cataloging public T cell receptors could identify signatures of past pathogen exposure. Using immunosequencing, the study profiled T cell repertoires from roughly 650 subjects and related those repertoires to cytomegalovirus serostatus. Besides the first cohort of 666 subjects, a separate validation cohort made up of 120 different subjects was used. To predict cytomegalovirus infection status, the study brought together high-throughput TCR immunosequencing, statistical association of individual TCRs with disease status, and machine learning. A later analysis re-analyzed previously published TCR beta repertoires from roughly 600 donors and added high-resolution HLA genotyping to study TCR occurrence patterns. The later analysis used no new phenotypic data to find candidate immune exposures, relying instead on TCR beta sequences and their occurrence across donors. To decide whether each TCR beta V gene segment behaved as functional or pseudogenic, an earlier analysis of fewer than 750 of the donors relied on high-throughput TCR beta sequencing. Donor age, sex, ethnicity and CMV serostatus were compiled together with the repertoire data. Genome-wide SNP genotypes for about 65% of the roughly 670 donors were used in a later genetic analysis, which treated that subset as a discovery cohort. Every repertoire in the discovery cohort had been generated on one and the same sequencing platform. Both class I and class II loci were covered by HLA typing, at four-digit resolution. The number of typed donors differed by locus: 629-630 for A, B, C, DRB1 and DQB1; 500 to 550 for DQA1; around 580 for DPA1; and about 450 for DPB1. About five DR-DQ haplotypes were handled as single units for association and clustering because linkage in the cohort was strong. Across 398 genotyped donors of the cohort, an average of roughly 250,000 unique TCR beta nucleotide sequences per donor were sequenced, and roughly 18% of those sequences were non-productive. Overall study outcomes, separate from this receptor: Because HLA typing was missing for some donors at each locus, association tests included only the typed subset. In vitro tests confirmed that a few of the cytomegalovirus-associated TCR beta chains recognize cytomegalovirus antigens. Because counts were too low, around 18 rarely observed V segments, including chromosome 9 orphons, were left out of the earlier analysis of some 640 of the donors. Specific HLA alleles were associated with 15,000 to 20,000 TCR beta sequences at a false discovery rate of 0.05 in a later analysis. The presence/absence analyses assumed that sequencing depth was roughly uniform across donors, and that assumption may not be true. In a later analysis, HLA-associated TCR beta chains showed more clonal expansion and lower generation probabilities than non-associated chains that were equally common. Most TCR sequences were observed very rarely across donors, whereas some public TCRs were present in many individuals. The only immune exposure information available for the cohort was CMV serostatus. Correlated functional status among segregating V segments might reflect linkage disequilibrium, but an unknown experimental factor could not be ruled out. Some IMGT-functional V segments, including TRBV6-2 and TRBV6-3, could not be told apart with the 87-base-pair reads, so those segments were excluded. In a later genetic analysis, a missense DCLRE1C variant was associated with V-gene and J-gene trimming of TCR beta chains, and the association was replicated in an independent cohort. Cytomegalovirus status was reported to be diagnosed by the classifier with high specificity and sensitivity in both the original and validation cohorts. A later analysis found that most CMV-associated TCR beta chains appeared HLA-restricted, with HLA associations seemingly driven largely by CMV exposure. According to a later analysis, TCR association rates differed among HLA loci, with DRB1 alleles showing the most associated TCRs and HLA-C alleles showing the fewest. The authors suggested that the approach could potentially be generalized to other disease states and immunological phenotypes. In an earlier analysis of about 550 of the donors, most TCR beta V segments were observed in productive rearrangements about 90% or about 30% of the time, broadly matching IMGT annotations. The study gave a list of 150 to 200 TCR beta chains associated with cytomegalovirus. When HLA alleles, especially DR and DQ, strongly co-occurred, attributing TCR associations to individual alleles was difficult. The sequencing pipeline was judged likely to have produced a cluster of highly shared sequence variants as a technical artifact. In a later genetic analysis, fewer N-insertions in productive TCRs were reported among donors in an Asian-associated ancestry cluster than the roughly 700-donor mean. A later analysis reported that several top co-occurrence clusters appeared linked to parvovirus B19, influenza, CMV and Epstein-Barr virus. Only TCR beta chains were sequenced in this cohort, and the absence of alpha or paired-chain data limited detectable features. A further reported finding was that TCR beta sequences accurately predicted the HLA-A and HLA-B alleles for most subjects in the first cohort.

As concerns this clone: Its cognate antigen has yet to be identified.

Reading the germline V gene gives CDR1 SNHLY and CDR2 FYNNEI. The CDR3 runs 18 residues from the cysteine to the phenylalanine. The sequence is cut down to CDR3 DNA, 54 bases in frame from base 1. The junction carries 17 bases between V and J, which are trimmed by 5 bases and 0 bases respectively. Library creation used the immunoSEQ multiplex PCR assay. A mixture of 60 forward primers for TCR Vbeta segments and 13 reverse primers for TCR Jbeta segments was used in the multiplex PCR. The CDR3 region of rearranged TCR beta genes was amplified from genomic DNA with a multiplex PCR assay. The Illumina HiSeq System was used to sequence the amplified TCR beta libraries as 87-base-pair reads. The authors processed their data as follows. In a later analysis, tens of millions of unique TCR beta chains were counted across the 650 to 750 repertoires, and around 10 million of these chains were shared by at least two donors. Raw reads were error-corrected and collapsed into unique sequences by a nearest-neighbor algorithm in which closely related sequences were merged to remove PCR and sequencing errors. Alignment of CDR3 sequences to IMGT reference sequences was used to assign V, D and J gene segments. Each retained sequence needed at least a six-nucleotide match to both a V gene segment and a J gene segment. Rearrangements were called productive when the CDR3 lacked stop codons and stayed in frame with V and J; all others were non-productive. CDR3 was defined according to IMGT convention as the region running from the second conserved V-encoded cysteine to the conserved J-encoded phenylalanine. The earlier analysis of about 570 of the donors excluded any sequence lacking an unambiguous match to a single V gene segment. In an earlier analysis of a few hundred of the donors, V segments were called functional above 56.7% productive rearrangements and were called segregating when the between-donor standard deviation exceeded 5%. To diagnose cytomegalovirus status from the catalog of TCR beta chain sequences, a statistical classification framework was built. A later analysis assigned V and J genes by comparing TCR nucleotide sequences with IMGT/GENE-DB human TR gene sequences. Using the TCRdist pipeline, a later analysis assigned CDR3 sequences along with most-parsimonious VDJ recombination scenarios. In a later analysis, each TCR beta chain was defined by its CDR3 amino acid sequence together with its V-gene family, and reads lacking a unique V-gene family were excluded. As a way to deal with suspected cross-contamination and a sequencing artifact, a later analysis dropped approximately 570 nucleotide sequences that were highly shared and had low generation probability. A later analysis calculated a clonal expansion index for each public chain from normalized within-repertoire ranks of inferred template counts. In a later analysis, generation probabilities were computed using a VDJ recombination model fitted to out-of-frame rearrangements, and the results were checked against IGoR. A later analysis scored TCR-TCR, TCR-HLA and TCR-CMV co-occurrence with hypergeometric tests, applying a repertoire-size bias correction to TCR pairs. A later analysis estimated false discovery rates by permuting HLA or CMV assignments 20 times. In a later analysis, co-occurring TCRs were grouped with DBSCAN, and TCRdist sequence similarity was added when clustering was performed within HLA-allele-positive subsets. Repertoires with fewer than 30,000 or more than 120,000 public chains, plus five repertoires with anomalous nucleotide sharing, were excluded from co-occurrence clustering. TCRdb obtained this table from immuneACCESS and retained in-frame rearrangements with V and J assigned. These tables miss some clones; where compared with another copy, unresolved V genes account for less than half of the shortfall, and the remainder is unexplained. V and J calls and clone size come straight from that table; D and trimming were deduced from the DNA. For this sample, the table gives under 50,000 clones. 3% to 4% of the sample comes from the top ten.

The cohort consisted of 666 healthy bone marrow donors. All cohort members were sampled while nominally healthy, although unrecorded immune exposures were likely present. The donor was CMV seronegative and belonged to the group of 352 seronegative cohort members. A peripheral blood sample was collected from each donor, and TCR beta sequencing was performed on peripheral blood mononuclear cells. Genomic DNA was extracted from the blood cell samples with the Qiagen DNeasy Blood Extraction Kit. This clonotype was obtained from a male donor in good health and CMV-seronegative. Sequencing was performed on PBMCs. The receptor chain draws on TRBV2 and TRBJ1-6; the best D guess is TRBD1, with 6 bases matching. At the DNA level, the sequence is TGTGCCAGCAGTTATTCTCCAGGGGATAGCTCCTATAATTCACCCCTCCACTTT. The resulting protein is CASSYSPGDSSYNSPLHF.